The 7 T cell receptor beta chains below come from one sample, sequenced in a study of identical twins. TCRdb redid the calling of the 5' RACE reads with MiXCR, one entry per CDR3 protein. The sample lists hundreds of thousands of distinct CDR3 sequences; around an eighth were seen once. The same data also contributed to another study, on yellow fever vaccine responses in identical twins.

Sequencing input: CD8+ T cells sorted from blood. The receptors come from a woman between 18 and 29 years old in good health.

V and J are TRBV7-6 and TRBJ2-1, with TRBD2 matching over 9 bases. The CDR3 has 16 amino acids. V shed 1 base and J 4 bases; nucleotides not matched to a gene: 5. Germline loops: CDR1 SGHVS, CDR2 FNYEAQ. CDR3 protein: CASSLDEAGGYNEQFF. CDR3 nucleotides: TGTGCCAGCAGCTTAGACGAGGCGGGGGGGTACAATGAGCAGTTCTTC.

Many counts were recorded for this clonotype. The V gene is TRBV12-3 or TRBV12-4, the J gene TRBJ1-5, with D perhaps matching TRBD1 (6 bases). The ends were cut back, 3 bases at V and 2 bases at J, with 11 bases in the middle. CDR3 length: 15 residues. The CDR3 reads CASSLSGAGNQPQHF. CDR3 coding DNA: TGTGCCAGCAGTTTGTCAGGGGCCGGCAATCAGCCCCAGCATTTT.

The chain recombines TRBV10-2 with TRBJ1-5; the D gene is possibly TRBD1 (5 bases). Trimming took 5 bases from V and 1 from J, leaving 15 bases between them. The CDR3 loop spans 16 amino acids. Germline lookup yields CDR1 WSHSY and CDR2 SAAADI. CDR3 sequence reads: CASSTVLGQSNQPQHF. The DNA of the CDR3 is TGCGCCAGCAGTACGGTTTTGGGGCAGAGCAATCAGCCCCAGCATTTT.

This clonotype was seen a handful of times. V is TRBV5-5 and J is TRBJ2-7, with D perhaps TRBD2 (5 bases). The ends were cut back, 3 bases at V and 2 bases at J, with 12 bases in the middle. Per germline, CDR1 SGHKS and CDR2 YYEKEE (reference sequence). This CDR3 has 14 residues. Here the CDR3 DNA reads TGTGCCAGCAGCTCCCCGGGAAGAGCCTACGAGCAGTACGTC. Its protein is CASSSPGRAYEQYV.

V and J are TRBV3-1 and TRBJ2-3; 11 nucleotides agree with TRBD2. Germline values: CDR1 LGHDT, CDR2 YNNKEL (reference sequence). The trim removed 4 bases at V and 2 bases at J, leaving 5 bases unmatched. This CDR3 is 16 amino acids long. For the CDR3, the DNA is TGTGCCAGCAGCCCGCTGACTAGCGGGACCACAGATACGCAGTATTTT. Translating gives CASSPLTSGTTDTQYF.

The chain is built from TRBV5-1 and TRBJ1-1; 8 nucleotides agree with TRBD1. Germline CDR1 SGHRS, CDR2 YFSETQ. V was pared by 3 bases and J by 4 bases, with 11 bases of the junction left unmatched. This CDR3 is 16 amino acids long. The chain's CDR3 is CASSSGQAYPGTEAFF. DNA for the CDR3: TGCGCCAGCAGCTCGGGACAGGCTTACCCGGGCACTGAAGCTTTCTTT.

The chain joins TRBV9 to TRBJ2-7; a possible D gene is TRBD2 (6 bases). Trimming removed 0 bases at V and 5 bases at J, with 9 bases between. The CDR3 covers 13 residues. Germline CDR1 and CDR2: SGDLS and YYNGEE. CDR3 loop: CASSVEGGNEQYF. For the CDR3, the DNA is TGTGCCAGCAGCGTAGAAGGAGGGAACGAGCAGTACTTC.